This T cell receptor beta chain was identified during a study of radiation and T cells in renal cell carcinoma. Time point indicated: blood 2 weeks post-SBRT. Documented treatment: 15 Gy SBRT to primary tumor, nephrectomy 4 weeks later. Libraries were prepared by immunoSEQ multiplex PCR; TCRdb keeps only in-frame clonotypes and omits some of them. The table lists roughly 130,000 clones, roughly four fifths of them singletons, with 1.5% to 2% in the top ten. The material sequenced was blood, taken from a patient whose treatment included radiotherapy and nephrectomy. This sequence was found in a woman aged 55 to 70 with renal cell carcinoma.

The CDR3 sequence: CASSLRPSQNTEAFF. As DNA, the CDR3 is TGTGCCAGCTCACTACGACCGAGCCAGAACACTGAAGCTTTCTTT. The chain carries TRBV18 and TRBJ1-1; D unresolved. V was trimmed by 4 bases and J by 1 base, leaving 13 bases between them. The CDR3 has 15 residues. CDR1 and CDR2 (germline): KGHSH, LQKENI.